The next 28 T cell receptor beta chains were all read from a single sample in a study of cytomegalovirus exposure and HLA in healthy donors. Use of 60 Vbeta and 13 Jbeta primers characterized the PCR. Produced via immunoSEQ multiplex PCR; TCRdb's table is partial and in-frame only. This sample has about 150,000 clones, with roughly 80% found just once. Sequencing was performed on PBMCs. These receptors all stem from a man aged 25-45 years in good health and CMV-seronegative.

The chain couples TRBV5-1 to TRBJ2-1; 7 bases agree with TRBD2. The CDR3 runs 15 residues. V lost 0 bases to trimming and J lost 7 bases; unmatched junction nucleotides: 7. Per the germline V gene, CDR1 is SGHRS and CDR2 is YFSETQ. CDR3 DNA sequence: TGCGCCAGCAGCTTGGAGCCCGGGACTACAAATGAGCAGTTCTTC. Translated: CASSLEPGTTNEQFF.

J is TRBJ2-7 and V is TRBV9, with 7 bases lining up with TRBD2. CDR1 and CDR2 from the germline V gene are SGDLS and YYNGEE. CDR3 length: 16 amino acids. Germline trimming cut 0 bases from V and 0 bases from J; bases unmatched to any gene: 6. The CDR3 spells CASSVEASGSSYEQYF. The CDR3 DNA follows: TGTGCCAGCAGCGTAGAGGCTAGCGGAAGCTCCTACGAGCAGTACTTC.

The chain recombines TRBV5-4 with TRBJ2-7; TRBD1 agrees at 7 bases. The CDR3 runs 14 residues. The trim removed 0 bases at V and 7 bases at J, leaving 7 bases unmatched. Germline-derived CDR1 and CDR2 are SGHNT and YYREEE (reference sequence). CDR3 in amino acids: CASSLGRGLGEQYF. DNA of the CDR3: TGTGCCAGCAGCTTGGGAAGGGGGCTAGGAGAGCAGTACTTC.

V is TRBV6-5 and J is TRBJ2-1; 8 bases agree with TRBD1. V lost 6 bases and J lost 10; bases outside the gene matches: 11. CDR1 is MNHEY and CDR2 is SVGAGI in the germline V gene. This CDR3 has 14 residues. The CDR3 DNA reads TGTGCCAGCAGCGCCGGGACAGGCGTACCCGAGCAGTTCTTC. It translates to CASSAGTGVPEQFF.

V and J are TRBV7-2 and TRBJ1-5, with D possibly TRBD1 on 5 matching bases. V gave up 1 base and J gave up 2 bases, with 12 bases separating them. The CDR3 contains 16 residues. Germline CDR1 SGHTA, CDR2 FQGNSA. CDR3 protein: CASSLVGGAGNQPQHF. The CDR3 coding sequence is TGTGCCAGCAGCTTAGTCGGGGGAGCGGGCAATCAGCCCCAGCATTTT.

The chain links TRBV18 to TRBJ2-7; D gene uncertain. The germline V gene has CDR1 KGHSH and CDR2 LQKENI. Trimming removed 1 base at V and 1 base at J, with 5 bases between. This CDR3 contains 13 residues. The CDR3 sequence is CASSPRASYEQYF. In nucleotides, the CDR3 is TGTGCCAGCTCACCACGGGCTTCCTACGAGCAGTACTTC.

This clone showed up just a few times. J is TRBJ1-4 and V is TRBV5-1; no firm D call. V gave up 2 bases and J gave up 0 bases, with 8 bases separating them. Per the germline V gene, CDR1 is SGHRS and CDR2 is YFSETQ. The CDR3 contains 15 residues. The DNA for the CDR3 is TGCGCCAGCAGCTTAACAGTTGCAACTAATGAAAAACTGTTTTTT. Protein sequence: CASSLTVATNEKLFF.

CDR3 DNA: TGCGCCAGCAGCTTGACACCCGGGACAGGGGCCGATGAGCAGTTCTTC. This gives the protein CASSLTPGTGADEQFF. The gene calls are TRBV5-1 and TRBJ2-1, with 10 bases aligning to TRBD1. This CDR3 has 16 residues. The J segment lost 8 bases and the V segment lost 1 base, leaving 9 bases of the junction unmatched. Germline loops: CDR1 SGHRS, CDR2 YFSETQ.

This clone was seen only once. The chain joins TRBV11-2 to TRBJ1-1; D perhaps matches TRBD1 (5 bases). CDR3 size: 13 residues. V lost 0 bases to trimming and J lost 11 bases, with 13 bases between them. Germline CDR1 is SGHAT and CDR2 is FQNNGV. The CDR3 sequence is CASSLDRVGQAFF. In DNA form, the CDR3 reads TGTGCCAGCAGCTTAGATCGTGTGGGGCAGGCTTTCTTT.

CDR3 residues: CASSVGLGAYEQYF. The CDR3 nucleotides read TGTGCCAGCAGCGTAGGACTAGGGGCCTACGAGCAGTACTTC. The chain combines TRBV9 with TRBJ2-7, with D perhaps matching TRBD2 (6 bases). The germline V gene has CDR1 SGDLS and CDR2 YYNGEE. Trimming cost V 0 bases and J 2 bases, with 9 bases left between them. The length of the CDR3 is 14 residues.

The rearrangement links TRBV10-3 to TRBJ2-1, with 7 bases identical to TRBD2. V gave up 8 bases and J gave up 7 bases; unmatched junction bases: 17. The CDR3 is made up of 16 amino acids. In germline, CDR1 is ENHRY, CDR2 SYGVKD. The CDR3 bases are TGTGCCATCGTGGCGTCTATTGCGGGAGTAGGTAATGAGCAGTTCTTC. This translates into CAIVASIAGVGNEQFF.

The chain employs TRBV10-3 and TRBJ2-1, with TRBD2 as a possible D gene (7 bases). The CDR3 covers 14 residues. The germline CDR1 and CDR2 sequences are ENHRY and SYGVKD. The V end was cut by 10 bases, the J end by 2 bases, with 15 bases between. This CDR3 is CATMGGDTYNEQFF. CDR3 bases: TGTGCCACTATGGGAGGGGACACCTACAATGAGCAGTTCTTC.

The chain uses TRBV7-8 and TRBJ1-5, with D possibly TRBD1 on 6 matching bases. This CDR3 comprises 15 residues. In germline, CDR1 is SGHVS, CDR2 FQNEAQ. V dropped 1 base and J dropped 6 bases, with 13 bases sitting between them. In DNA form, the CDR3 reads TGTGCCAGCAGCTTAGACAGGGCCGGGGTTCAGCCCCAGCATTTT. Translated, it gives CASSLDRAGVQPQHF.

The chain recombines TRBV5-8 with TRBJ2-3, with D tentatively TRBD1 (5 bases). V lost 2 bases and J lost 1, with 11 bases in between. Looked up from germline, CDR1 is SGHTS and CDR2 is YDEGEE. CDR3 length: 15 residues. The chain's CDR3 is CASSFGMGRTDTQYF. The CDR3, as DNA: TGTGCCAGCAGCTTCGGCATGGGGCGCACAGATACGCAGTATTTT.

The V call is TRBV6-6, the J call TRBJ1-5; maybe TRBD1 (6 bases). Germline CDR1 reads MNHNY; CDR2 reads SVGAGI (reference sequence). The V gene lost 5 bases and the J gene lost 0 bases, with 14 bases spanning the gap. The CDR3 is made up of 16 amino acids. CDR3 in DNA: TGTGCCAGCAGTCCTCCCCCACAGGGTAGCAATCAGCCCCAGCATTTT. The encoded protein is CASSPPPQGSNQPQHF.

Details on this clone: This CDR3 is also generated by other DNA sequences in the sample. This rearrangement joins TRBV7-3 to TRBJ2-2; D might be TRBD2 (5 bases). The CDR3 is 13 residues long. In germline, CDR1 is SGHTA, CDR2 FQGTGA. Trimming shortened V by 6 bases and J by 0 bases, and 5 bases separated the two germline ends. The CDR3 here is CASSSANTGELFF. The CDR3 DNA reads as TGTGCCAGCAGTAGCGCGAACACCGGGGAGCTGTTTTTT.

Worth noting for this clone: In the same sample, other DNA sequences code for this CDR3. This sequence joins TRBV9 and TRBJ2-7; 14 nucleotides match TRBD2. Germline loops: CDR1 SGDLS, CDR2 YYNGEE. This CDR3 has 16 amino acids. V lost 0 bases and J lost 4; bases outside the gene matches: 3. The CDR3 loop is CASSVGGTSGSYEQYF. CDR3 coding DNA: TGTGCCAGCAGCGTAGGAGGGACTAGCGGGAGTTACGAGCAGTACTTC. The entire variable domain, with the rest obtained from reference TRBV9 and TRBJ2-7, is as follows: DSGVTQTPKHLITATGQRVTLRCSPRSGDLSVYWYQQSLDQGLQFLIQYYNGEERAKGNILERFSAQQFPDLHSELNLSSLELGDSALYFCASSVGGTSGSYEQYFGPGTRLTVT.

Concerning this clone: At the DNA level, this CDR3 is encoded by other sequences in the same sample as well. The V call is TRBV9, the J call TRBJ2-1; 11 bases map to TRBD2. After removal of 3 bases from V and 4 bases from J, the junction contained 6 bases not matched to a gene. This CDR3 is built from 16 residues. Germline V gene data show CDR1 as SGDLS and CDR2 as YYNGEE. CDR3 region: CASSAVTSGRYNEQFF. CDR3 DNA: TGTGCCAGCAGCGCCGTTACTAGCGGGAGATACAATGAGCAGTTCTTC.

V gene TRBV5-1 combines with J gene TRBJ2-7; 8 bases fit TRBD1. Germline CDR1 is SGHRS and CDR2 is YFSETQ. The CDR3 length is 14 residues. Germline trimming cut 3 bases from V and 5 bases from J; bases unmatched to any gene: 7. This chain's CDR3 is CASSSGQAPHEQYF. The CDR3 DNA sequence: TGCGCCAGCAGCTCGGGACAGGCCCCCCACGAGCAGTACTTC.

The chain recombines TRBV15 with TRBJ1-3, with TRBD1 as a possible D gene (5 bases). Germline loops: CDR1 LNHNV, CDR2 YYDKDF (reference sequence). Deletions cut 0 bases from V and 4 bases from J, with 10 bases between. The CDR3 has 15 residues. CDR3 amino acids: CATSRDGDSGNTIYF. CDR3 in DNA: TGTGCCACCAGCAGAGATGGAGACAGCGGAAACACCATATATTTT.

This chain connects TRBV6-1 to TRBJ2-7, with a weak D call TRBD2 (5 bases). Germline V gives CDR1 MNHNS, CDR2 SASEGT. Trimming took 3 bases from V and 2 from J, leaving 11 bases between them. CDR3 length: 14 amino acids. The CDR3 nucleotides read TGTGCCAGCAGTGAGGAGGCTGATACCTACGAGCAGTACTTC. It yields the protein CASSEEADTYEQYF.

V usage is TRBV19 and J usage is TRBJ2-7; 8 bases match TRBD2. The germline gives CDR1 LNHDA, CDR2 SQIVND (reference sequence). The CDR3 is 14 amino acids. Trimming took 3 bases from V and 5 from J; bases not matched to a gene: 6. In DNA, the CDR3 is TGTGCCAGTAGTATGGGGGGACTAGATAACGAGCAGTACTTC. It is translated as CASSMGGLDNEQYF.

The CDR3 bases are TGTGCCAGCAGTTCCCGAGCGGGCCGATACAATGAGCAGTTCTTC. Translating it yields CASSSRAGRYNEQFF. The chain joins TRBV27 to TRBJ2-1; D perhaps matches TRBD2 (6 bases). The CDR3 spans 15 residues. V dropped 4 bases and J dropped 4 bases, with 14 bases sitting between them. Germline V gene data show CDR1 as MNHEY and CDR2 as SMNVEV (reference sequence).

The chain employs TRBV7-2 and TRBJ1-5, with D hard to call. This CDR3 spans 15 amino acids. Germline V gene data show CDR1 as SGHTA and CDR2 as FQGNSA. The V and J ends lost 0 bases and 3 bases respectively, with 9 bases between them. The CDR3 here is CASSLARGVNQPQHF. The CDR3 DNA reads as TGTGCCAGCAGCTTAGCTCGCGGAGTCAATCAGCCCCAGCATTTT.

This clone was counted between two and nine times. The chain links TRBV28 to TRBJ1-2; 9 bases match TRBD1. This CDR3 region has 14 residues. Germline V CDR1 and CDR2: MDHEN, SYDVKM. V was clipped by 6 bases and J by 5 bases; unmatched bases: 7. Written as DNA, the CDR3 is TGTGCCAGCAGCCCCGGGACAGGGAAATATGGCTACACCTTC. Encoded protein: CASSPGTGKYGYTF.

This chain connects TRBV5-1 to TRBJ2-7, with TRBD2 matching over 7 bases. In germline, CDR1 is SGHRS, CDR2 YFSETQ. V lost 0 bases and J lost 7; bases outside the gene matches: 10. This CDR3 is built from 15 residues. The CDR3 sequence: CASSLGGAGVDEQYF. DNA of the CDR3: TGCGCCAGCAGCTTGGGTGGTGCGGGAGTGGATGAGCAGTACTTC.

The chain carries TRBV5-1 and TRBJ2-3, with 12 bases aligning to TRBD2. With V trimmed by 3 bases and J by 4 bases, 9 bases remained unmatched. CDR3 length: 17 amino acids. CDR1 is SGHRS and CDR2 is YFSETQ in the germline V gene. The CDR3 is CASSSLLLAGGADTQYF. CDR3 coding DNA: TGCGCCAGCAGCTCCCTCTTACTAGCGGGAGGCGCAGATACGCAGTATTTT.

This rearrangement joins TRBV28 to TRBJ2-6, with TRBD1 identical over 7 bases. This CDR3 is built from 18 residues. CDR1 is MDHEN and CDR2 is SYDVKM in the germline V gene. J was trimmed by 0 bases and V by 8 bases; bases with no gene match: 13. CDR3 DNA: TGTGCCAGCTCCTTATCACAGGGGACAAGCTCTGGGGCCAACGTCCTGACTTTC. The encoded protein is CASSLSQGTSSGANVLTF.